These T cell receptor beta chains were read from a single sample in a study of CD4 T cells in relation to SARS-CoV-2 and coronaviruses. Only in-frame clones appear in the TCRdb table, and some are missing; sequencing was by immunoSEQ multiplex PCR. This table holds about 12,000 clones, approximately 82% found once. Their specific antigens are unknown. The specimen sequenced was CD4+ T cells from PBMCs, cultured in vitro. The origin of the receptors is a human donor in good health. Each CDR3 is given with its conserved first and last residue. Each record gives: CDR3 DNA, CDR3 protein, J gene, V gene, clone size, D gene. A D gene is named only where the DNA matches it firmly. A clone size is listed for some rows: how often the clone was seen (once, few, many), or a class if it is expanded.

TGCGCCAGCAGCTTGGCCGGGCAGGGTATGAGGACCCAGTACTTC CASSLAGQGMRTQYF TRBJ2-5 TRBV5-1 - -
TGCGCCAGCAGCCAACCTACAGGGCGGGAGACCCAGTACTTC CASSQPTGRETQYF TRBJ2-5 TRBV5-1 - -
TGTGCCAGCAGTCGGCCAAACTTAGGCACGCAGTATTTT CASSRPNLGTQYF TRBJ2-3 TRBV12-3/TRBV12-4 - -
TGTGCCAGCAGTTACAGAGGGGTCGGGTACGCTGTGCAGTATTTT CASSYRGVGYAVQYF TRBJ2-3 TRBV6-5 - -
TGCGCCAGCAGCCAAGAGCTGGCGCTAGCGGGAGACACAGATACGCAGTATTTT CASSQELALAGDTDTQYF TRBJ2-3 TRBV4-1 - TRBD2
TGTGCCAGCAGTAGAGGACAGGTCGGGGAAAAACTGTTTTTT CASSRGQVGEKLFF TRBJ1-4 TRBV6-5 - TRBD1
TGTGCCAGCAGCGATAACCGGGACTCCCGTGGCGGGGAGCTGTTTTTT CASSDNRDSRGGELFF TRBJ2-2 TRBV5-4 - -
TGCGCCAGCAGCTTACAGGGTAATGAAAAACTGTTTTTT CASSLQGNEKLFF TRBJ1-4 TRBV5-1 - -
TGTGCCAGCAGCCAAGATAAGATGGGGACACTGGATGAGCAGTTCTTC CASSQDKMGTLDEQFF TRBJ2-1 TRBV3-1/TRBV3-2 - -
TGTGCCAGCAGTTACGGGGGGGGGACAGCTGAAGCTTTCTTT CASSYGGGTAEAFF TRBJ1-1 TRBV6-5 - TRBD1
TGTGCCTACATAGCGGGAGTATCCTACAATGAGCAGTTCTTC CAYIAGVSYNEQFF TRBJ2-1 TRBV30 once TRBD2
TGTGCCAGCAGCGTAGGCCCGGTTCTCTACACAGATACGCAGTATTTT CASSVGPVLYTDTQYF TRBJ2-3 TRBV9 - -
TGTGCCAGCAGCTGGGACAGGGGCTCCTACGAGCAGTACTTC CASSWDRGSYEQYF TRBJ2-7 TRBV7-2 - TRBD1
TGTGCCAGCATCTCGGGGACAGGGCGCACTGAAGCTTTCTTT CASISGTGRTEAFF TRBJ1-1 TRBV6-5 few TRBD1
TGTGCCAGCAGTTACCATGGGCAGGGCCCTGGCTACACCTTC CASSYHGQGPGYTF TRBJ1-2 TRBV6-2/TRBV6-3 - -
TGTGCCAGCAGCTTAGGAGGTACGGACACCATATATTTT CASSLGGTDTIYF TRBJ1-3 TRBV7-9 - -
TGTGCCAGCAGCTTAGGGACAGGGACTTATTCCAATGAGCAGTTCTTC CASSLGTGTYSNEQFF TRBJ2-1 TRBV7-2 - TRBD1
TGTGCCAGCAGTGTCGGGCCGTCTTTGGGCTACACCTTC CASSVGPSLGYTF TRBJ1-2 TRBV6-2/TRBV6-3 - -
TGCGCCAGCAGCCAAGACCCCGGCTCCCCGTTGAGCACCCAGTACTTC CASSQDPGSPLSTQYF TRBJ2-5 TRBV4-1 - -
TGCGCCAGCAGCAAACTAGCGGGGAACCAAGAGACCCAGTACTTC CASSKLAGNQETQYF TRBJ2-5 TRBV5-1 - TRBD2
TGCGCCAGCAGCCAAGATGGGGGTTTTAGCACAGATACGCAGTATTTT CASSQDGGFSTDTQYF TRBJ2-3 TRBV4-3 - -
TGTGCCAGCAGCCAGTTTTCCCCACGGGCGGGGACAGGGGGCGGAGATGAAGCTTTCTTT CASSQFSPRAGTGGGDEAFF TRBJ1-1 TRBV3-1/TRBV3-2 few TRBD1
TGTGCCAGCAGCCCTCGGGACAGATCGGATGAGCAGTTCTTC CASSPRDRSDEQFF TRBJ2-1 TRBV7-2 - TRBD1
TGTGCCAGCAGTTACGGGCTGAGGGAAGAGACCCAGTACTTC CASSYGLREETQYF TRBJ2-5 TRBV6-2/TRBV6-3 - -
TGTGCCAGCAGCTTGGAGCAGCTTAATTCACCCCTCCACTTT CASSLEQLNSPLHF TRBJ1-6 TRBV5-4 - -
TGTGCCAGCAGCAATACCCAGGGCGGCTACACCTTC CASSNTQGGYTF TRBJ1-2 TRBV6-5 - -
TGTGCCAGTGCCTCTCTCGGGGGGACCTACGAGCAGTACTTC CASASLGGTYEQYF TRBJ2-7 TRBV19 - TRBD2
TGTGCCAGCAAGGACGCGGGGGCAGCCAAAAACATTCAGTACTTC CASKDAGAAKNIQYF TRBJ2-4 TRBV5-4 - -
TGTGCCAGCAGCCTATTTAGCGGGGGGGCGAGCGAGCAGTACTTC CASSLFSGGASEQYF TRBJ2-7 TRBV7-2 - TRBD2
TGTGCCAGCAGCGTAGCGGTTCTCTCCGGCACAGATACGCAGTATTTT CASSVAVLSGTDTQYF TRBJ2-3 TRBV9 - -
TGTGCCAGCAGTGAGGACCTCACTGAAGCTTTCTTT CASSEDLTEAFF TRBJ1-1 TRBV6-2/TRBV6-3 - -
TGTGCCAGCAGAGCCGGGAACCCCGGTTTTGTGACCCAGTACTTC CASRAGNPGFVTQYF TRBJ2-5 TRBV5-8 few -
TGTGCCAGTAGTATCCGTAGACAGGGATTCTCCTACGAGCAGTACTTC CASSIRRQGFSYEQYF TRBJ2-7 TRBV19 once TRBD1
TGCGCCAGCAGCTTTAGCGGGAGGGTGGATGAGCAGTTCTTC CASSFSGRVDEQFF TRBJ2-1 TRBV5-1 - TRBD2
TGTGCCAGCAGCTCTGGACAGGGGGCTGGTCAGCCCCAGCATTTT CASSSGQGAGQPQHF TRBJ1-5 TRBV7-2 few TRBD1
TGTGCCACCAGTGATTCACGCGAGAGGGATTACAATGAGCAGTTCTTC CATSDSRERDYNEQFF TRBJ2-1 TRBV24-1 - -
TGTGCCAGCAGCTTGGACGGGGGTGGAGACTATGGCTACACCTTC CASSLDGGGDYGYTF TRBJ1-2 TRBV5-5 - -
TGTGCCTGGAGTGCACAGCACGGTTCGACTGAAGCTTTCTTT CAWSAQHGSTEAFF TRBJ1-1 TRBV30 - -
TGTGCCAGTAGTCCTCAGGGGGCTGATACGCAGTATTTT CASSPQGADTQYF TRBJ2-3 TRBV19 - TRBD1
TGTGCCAGCAGTTTAACGTACAATGAGCAGTTCTTC CASSLTYNEQFF TRBJ2-1 TRBV6-6 - -
TGTGCCAGCAGCTTACCCCCTTGGAGCTCCTACAATGAGCAGTTCTTC CASSLPPWSSYNEQFF TRBJ2-1 TRBV7-3 - -
TGTGCCAGCAGCCAGGGGAATAGCAATCAGCCCCAGCATTTT CASSQGNSNQPQHF TRBJ1-5 TRBV6-5 few -
TGTGCCAGCAGCTTAGCTGAGGGGAGCTCCTACGAGCAGTACTTC CASSLAEGSSYEQYF TRBJ2-7 TRBV7-2 - -
TGTGCCAGCAGCCTTCGACAGCCTGGAGATGAGCAGTTCTTC CASSLRQPGDEQFF TRBJ2-1 TRBV5-6 - -
TGTGCCAGCAGTGAGTCTAGGGGGTCCTATGGCTACACCTTC CASSESRGSYGYTF TRBJ1-2 TRBV2 once -
TGTGCCAGCAGCCAGCAGGGTTTTCAGCAGTACTTC CASSQQGFQQYF TRBJ2-7 TRBV14 - -
TGTGCCAGCAGCCCTCAGGGACAGGCTCCAGGAACCCAGTACTTC CASSPQGQAPGTQYF TRBJ2-5 TRBV9 - TRBD1
TGTGCCAGCAGTGAAGCCCATGGACTAGCGGGGGGGCAAGAGACCCAGTACTTC CASSEAHGLAGGQETQYF TRBJ2-5 TRBV2 - TRBD2
TGTGCCAGCAGCGTAGCTACGGGGGGACAGTACGAGCAGTACTTC CASSVATGGQYEQYF TRBJ2-7 TRBV9 few -
TGTGCCAGTAGTCAATCCCCGGCGCCCGGGGAGCTGTTTTTT CASSQSPAPGELFF TRBJ2-2 TRBV19 - -
TGTGCCAGCAGCAAATTGGGACTACCTCAAGAGACCCAGTACTTC CASSKLGLPQETQYF TRBJ2-5 TRBV7-2 - TRBD2
TGTGCCAGCAGCTTACGGCTCTACGAGCAGTACTTC CASSLRLYEQYF TRBJ2-7 TRBV7-9 - -